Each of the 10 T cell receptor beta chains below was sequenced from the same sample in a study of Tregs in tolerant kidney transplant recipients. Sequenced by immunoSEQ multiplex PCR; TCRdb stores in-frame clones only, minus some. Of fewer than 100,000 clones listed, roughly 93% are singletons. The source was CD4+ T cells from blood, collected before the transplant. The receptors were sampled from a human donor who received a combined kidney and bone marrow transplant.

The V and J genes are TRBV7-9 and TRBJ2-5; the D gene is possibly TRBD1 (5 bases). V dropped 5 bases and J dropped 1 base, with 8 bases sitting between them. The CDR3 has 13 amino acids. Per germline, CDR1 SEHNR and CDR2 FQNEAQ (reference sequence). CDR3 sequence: CASSLDSQETQYF. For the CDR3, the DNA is TGTGCCAGCAGCCTTGACAGCCAAGAGACCCAGTACTTC. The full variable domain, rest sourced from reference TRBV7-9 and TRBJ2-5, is DTGVSQNPRHKITKRGQNVTFRCDPISEHNRLYWYRQTLGQGPEFLTYFQNEAQLEKSRLLSDRFSAERPKGSFSTLEIQRTEQGDSAMYLCASSLDSQETQYFGPGTRLLVL.

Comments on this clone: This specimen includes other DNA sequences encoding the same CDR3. The CDR3 here is CASSPGHNSPLHF. The CDR3 nucleotides read TGTGCCAGCAGCCCTGGGCATAATTCACCCCTCCACTTT. J is TRBJ1-6 and V is TRBV7-3; unclear D gene. Trimming cost V 5 bases and J 5 bases, with 7 bases left between them. This CDR3 region has 13 residues. CDR1 and CDR2 (germline): SGHTA, FQGTGA.

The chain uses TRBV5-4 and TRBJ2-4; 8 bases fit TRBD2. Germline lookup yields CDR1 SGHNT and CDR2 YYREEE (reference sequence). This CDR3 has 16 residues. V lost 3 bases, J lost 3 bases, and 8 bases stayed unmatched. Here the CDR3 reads CASSSGGSGVKNIQYF. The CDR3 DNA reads TGTGCCAGCAGCTCGGGGGGGAGTGGGGTCAAAAACATTCAGTACTTC.

CDR3 residues: CASSTRKGGDTGELFF. The DNA for the CDR3 is TGTGCCAGCAGTACCCGGAAGGGGGGGGACACCGGGGAGCTGTTTTTT. The chain joins TRBV28 to TRBJ2-2; D possibly corresponds to TRBD2 (7 bases). Germline V gives CDR1 MDHEN, CDR2 SYDVKM. Between the trimmed V and J ends, which lost 5 bases and 3 bases, there was a span of 16 bases. There are 16 residues in the CDR3.

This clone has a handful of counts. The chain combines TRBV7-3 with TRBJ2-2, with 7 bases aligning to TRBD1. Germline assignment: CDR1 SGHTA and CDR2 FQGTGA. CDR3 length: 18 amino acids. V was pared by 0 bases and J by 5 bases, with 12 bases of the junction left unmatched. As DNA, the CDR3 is TGTGCCAGCAGCTTAACCAATGTCGTGGCAGGGGGAACCGGGGAGCTGTTTTTT. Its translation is CASSLTNVVAGGTGELFF.

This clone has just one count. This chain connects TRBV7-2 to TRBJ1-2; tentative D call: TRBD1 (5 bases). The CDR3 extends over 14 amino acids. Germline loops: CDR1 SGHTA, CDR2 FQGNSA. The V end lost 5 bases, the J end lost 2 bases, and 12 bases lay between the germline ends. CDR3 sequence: CASSPTGQNYGYTF. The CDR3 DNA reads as TGTGCCAGCAGCCCCACAGGCCAAAACTATGGCTACACCTTC.

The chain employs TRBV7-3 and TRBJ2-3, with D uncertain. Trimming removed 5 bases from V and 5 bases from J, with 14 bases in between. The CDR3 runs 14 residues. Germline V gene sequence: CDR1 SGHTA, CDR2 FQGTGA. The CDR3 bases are TGTGCCAGCAGCCTAATCCCATCGGTAGATACGCAGTATTTT. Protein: CASSLIPSVDTQYF.

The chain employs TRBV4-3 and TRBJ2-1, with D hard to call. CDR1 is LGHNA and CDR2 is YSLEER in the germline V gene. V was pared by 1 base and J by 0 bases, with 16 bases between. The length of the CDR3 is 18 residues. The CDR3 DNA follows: TGCGCCAGCAGCCAAGTTCTTTCCCTTGGTAGCTCCTACAATGAGCAGTTCTTC. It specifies CASSQVLSLGSSYNEQFF.

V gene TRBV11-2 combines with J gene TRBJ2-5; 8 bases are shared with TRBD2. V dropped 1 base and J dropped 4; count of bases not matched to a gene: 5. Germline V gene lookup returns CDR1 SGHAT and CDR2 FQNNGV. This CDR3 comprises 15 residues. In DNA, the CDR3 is TGTGCCAGCAGCTTAGGCGGGAGGAGAGTAGAGACCCAGTACTTC. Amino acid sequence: CASSLGGRRVETQYF.

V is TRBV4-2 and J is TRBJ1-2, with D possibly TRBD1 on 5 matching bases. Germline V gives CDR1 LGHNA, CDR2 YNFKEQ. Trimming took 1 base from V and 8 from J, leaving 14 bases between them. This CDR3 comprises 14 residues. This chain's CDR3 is CASSQVGGSGGYTF. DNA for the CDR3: TGTGCCAGCAGCCAAGTGGGGGGGAGTGGGGGCTACACCTTC.